Following are 5 T cell receptor beta chains from one sample sequenced in a study of a mutant IDH1 vaccine in newly diagnosed glioma. Time point indicated: baseline, week 1 (first vaccination visit). Documented treatment: pre-vaccination baseline after standard-of-care therapy. The method was immunoSEQ multiplex PCR; TCRdb's version includes in-frame clones alone and lacks a portion of them. The table lists 50,000 or so clones, 86% of them singletons. Sample: PBMCs, taken from a glioma patient treated with radiotherapy, temozolomide or both. The receptors stem from a man between 40 and 49 years old with glioma.

V gene TRBV7-7 combines with J gene TRBJ1-5; D is uncertain. This CDR3 is built from 18 residues. Germline CDR1 is SSHAT and CDR2 is FNYEAQ (reference sequence). V lost 6 bases and J 0 bases, leaving 21 bases between the germline ends. Here the CDR3 reads CASRITRVSQYSNQPQHF. The CDR3 DNA reads TGTGCCAGCAGAATTACAAGGGTGTCCCAGTATAGCAATCAGCCCCAGCATTTT.

The chain links TRBV11-2 to TRBJ2-7; tentatively, D is TRBD1 (6 bases). CDR1 and CDR2 from the germline V gene are SGHAT and FQNNGV. V dropped 5 bases and J dropped 1 base, with 15 bases sitting between them. This CDR3 is built from 15 residues. The CDR3 DNA sequence: TGTGCCAGCAGCCTTACTGGGGGCGAATCCTACGAGCAGTACTTC. Translated, it gives CASSLTGGESYEQYF.

The count of this clone is one. The chain employs TRBV1 and TRBJ2-2. TRBV1 is shown as a pseudogene. This CDR3 is 12 amino acids long. Here the CDR3 reads CTSSQPAGELFF. The DNA for the CDR3 is TGCACCAGCAGCCAGCCCGCCGGGGAGCTGTTTTTT.

The chain uses TRBV5-1 and TRBJ1-4; D possibly corresponds to TRBD1 (6 bases). CDR1 SGHRS and CDR2 YFSETQ come from the germline V gene. CDR3 length: 16 residues. The V and J ends lost 4 bases and 0 bases respectively, with 13 bases between them. Here the CDR3 DNA reads TGCGCCAGCAGCGAGGACAGCCATGCAACTAATGAAAAACTGTTTTTT. Its translation is CASSEDSHATNEKLFF.

This rearrangement joins TRBV7-3 to TRBJ2-2; 10 nucleotides match TRBD1. V dropped 4 bases and J dropped 4; count of bases not matched to a gene: 6. This CDR3 region has 16 residues. From germline, CDR1 is SGHTA and CDR2 FQGTGA. The CDR3 spells CASSSRDRGGTGELFF. The DNA for the CDR3 is TGTGCCAGCAGCTCCCGGGACAGGGGTGGCACCGGGGAGCTGTTTTTT.